This T cell receptor beta chain was recorded in a study of T cell clones after liver transplantation. Concerning this clone itself: Its specificity is not known.

Study-wide points: A significant post-transplant drop in circulating graft-donor-reactive CD4 TCRbeta sequences occurred in most of the 8 subjects. Graft donor-reactive T cells may have migrated into the graft rather than being deleted.

This CDR3 has 13 residues. Germline V gene sequence: CDR1 MDHEN, CDR2 SYDVKM. V lost 3 bases and J 3 bases, leaving 8 bases between the germline ends. This table comes from immunoSEQ multiplex PCR, and its TCRdb copy is limited to in-frame clones, with some not included. The table includes about 74,000 clones, 80% detected once. The sample in question was CD4+ T cells from blood, obtained before liver transplant. V usage is TRBV28 and J usage is TRBJ1-1, with TRBD1 as a possible D gene (5 bases). The TCR originated in a human donor who received a liver transplant. CDR3 nucleotide sequence: TGTGCCAGCAGTTTCCGGGACTACACTGAAGCTTTCTTT. This sequence encodes CASSFRDYTEAFF.